This T cell receptor beta chain is from a study of shared clonotypes between healthy human individuals (dated by TCRdb to about 2020). Regarding the complete study: The cohort comprised a couple of women and a few men aged 18 to 49 years. For each donor, CD4 naive and CD4 memory were each run on three plates, CD8 naive on two plates, and CD8 memory on one plate. Per donor, leukapheresis produced somewhere between about 0.94 and 9.5 billion PBMCs. Different laboratories and diverse techniques were used to prepare libraries and sequence TCR repertoires, to increase sequencing depth and limit assay-specific biases. Blood TCR repertoires of roughly five healthy adults were deeply sequenced to estimate repertoire size and the extent of clonotype sharing between individuals.

V and J are trimmed by 6 bases and 8 bases, and the gene matches miss 6 bases of the junction. The CDR3 goes from the cysteine to the phenylalanine over 13 residues. The retained sequence is limited to the CDR3, 39 bases, with the frame set at the first base. CDR1 and CDR2 (WSHSY, SAAADI) derive from the germline V gene. Findings and caveats that apply to the study as a whole: Because the study included a small number of donors, the genetic and exposure-history diversity represented was limited. Compared with non-shared clonotypes, clonotypes shared by all four sorted-subset donors had higher generation probabilities. Even with the large sequencing depth, rarefaction of the sorted-subset datasets indicated that sequencing was incomplete. Sampling was limited to blood, and TCR repertoires in tissue likely differ from TCR repertoires in blood. Naive subsets generally had larger estimated clonotype richness than memory subsets. Across four donors, roughly 5% of naive CD4, 3% to 3.5% of naive CD8, 2.3% of memory CD4, and 0.4% of memory CD8 clonotypes were shared. Pairwise subsampling indicated that sequencing depth was expected to affect the degree of clonotype sharing among donors.

TCR CDR3 regions were amplified from genomic DNA by multiplex PCR using the deep immunoSEQ assay. Extracted genomic DNA from each cell subset was distributed evenly across all wells of several immunoSEQ 96-well plates, and each plate was treated as a replicate. For sorted subsets, about 200 ng genomic DNA, equal to approximately 30,000 T cell genomes, was loaded into each replicate PCR. Purified libraries were measured with a Qubit 3.0 fluorometer, size-checked on a Bioanalyzer 2100, and measured again with the KAPA Library Quantification kit. Every immunoSEQ 96-well plate was sequenced on a separate single-read 150-cycle Illumina NextSeq 550 flow cell. In the source study's methods: Because the immunoSEQ output held only junctional sequences and lacked quality scores, the filtering could not match the filtering applied to full-length reads. Sequences were annotated with PyIR, a Python wrapper for IgBLAST v1.9, using IMGT germline references to assign V/J genes and CDR3. Reads were removed for weak V/J assignments (E-value above 1e-6), missing CDR3, stop codons, out-of-frame junctions, or ambiguous translated residues. V3J clonotypes were defined as sequences sharing an identical inferred V gene, J gene, and CDR3 amino acid sequence. The percentage overlap between two repertoires was calculated by dividing the number of shared unique clonotypes by the size of the smaller repertoire. Repertoire richness was assessed with RTK rarefaction, the Chao1 estimator, and Recon v2.1 estimates of unobserved clonotypes. OLGA was used to compute generation probabilities for all TCRbeta clonotypes that the gDNA method yielded from a handful of donors. This immuneACCESS table, as held by TCRdb, lists in-frame sequences with V and J called but not all clones. Of the missing ones, under half trace to an unresolved V gene in checked studies; the others have no known cause. V and J calls and clone size are those listed in that table; D and trimming were worked out from the DNA. For this sample the table gives some 660,000 clones, of which 60% to 75% were detected only once. The ten largest clones add up to under 2% of the sample.

Donors were healthy HIV-negative adults with no recently reported acute infections or vaccinations. Every donor was a Caucasian adult residing in Nashville, Tennessee, USA. Magnetic negative selection was used to enrich CD4+ T cells, after which naive cells were positively selected on CD45RA and the negative fraction became the memory subset. Blood was obtained by leukapheresis, after which PBMCs were separated by Ficoll-Histopaque density gradient centrifugation and cryopreserved in liquid nitrogen vapor phase. Purity and quantity of every magnetically sorted T cell population were checked by analytical flow cytometry. From each sorted fraction, genomic DNA was isolated and quantified by UV absorbance on a Nanodrop 2000c. As regards this clone: This clone's antigen is unknown. No per-base quality is available; no much larger clone lies one base away.

This TCR was sampled from a woman in her twenties or thirties in good health. The specimen sequenced was memory CD4+ T cells sorted from blood. The cell subset or site label here, explained by the study, means: CD45RA-negative fraction. The V and J segments used are TRBV10-2 and TRBJ2-1, and 8 junction bases match TRBD1. The CDR3 has the sequence CASRRQGLDEQFF. DNA sequence: TGCGCCAGCAGACGACAGGGGCTCGATGAGCAGTTCTTC.